The subject of this entry is one TCR beta chain. The data derive from a study of blood T cell repertoires in COVID-19. The table came from immunoSEQ multiplex PCR; TCRdb's copy has only in-frame clones and leaves some out. Found here are about 97,000 clones, 85% to 95% of them singletons; the top ten hold approximately 5.8%. There are 16 residues in the CDR3. Germline V gives CDR1 SGHDT, CDR2 YYEEEE. Trimming cost V 2 bases and J 2 bases, with 17 bases left between them. The V and J genes are TRBV5-6 and TRBJ2-7; maybe TRBD1 (5 bases). The sequencing sample was made of peripheral blood. This TCR was sampled from a man between 50 and 59 years old with active COVID-19. The CDR3 here is CASSFEQVREPYEQYF. The CDR3 region has the DNA TGTGCCAGCAGCTTTGAACAGGTACGCGAACCCTACGAGCAGTACTTC.